These T cell receptor beta chains were read from a single sample in a study of breast tumors, draining lymph nodes, adjacent tissues. TCRdb fed the multiplex PCR reads into MiXCR, producing one record per CDR3 protein. The table includes 140,000 to 150,000 distinct CDR3 sequences, about 30% detected once. What was sequenced was axillary lymph node tissue. The receptors stem from a female donor with breast cancer. Some clones in this sample may be carry-over from other donors' samples. Both conserved end residues are part of each CDR3. Fields, in order: clone size, J gene, D gene, V gene, CDR3 DNA, CDR3 protein. The D gene is left open where the match is weak. Where a row states a size, it is once, few, many or the class of an expanded clone; other rows omit it.

clone_size: many; j_call: TRBJ1-4; d_call: TRBD1; v_call: TRBV6-4; cdr3_nt: TGTGCCAGACCCCGGGACAGGGTTTTTAGTAATGAAAAACTGTTTTTT; cdr3_aa: CARPRDRVFSNEKLFF
clone_size: NA; j_call: TRBJ1-2; d_call: NA; v_call: TRBV14; cdr3_nt: TGTGCCAGCAGCCAAGGCGGCGGGGTCTTCGGCGGCTCCACCTTC; cdr3_aa: CASSQGGGVFGGSTF
clone_size: many; j_call: TRBJ2-1; d_call: NA; v_call: TRBV13; cdr3_nt: TGTGCCAGCAGCTTACCTCGTCCCGCCGGTGAGCAGTTCTTC; cdr3_aa: CASSLPRPAGEQFF
clone_size: many; j_call: TRBJ2-7; d_call: TRBD2; v_call: TRBV19; cdr3_nt: TGTGCCAGGGGGGGGGTTCTCTCCTACGAGCAGTACTTC; cdr3_aa: CARGGVLSYEQYF
clone_size: NA; j_call: TRBJ2-1; d_call: TRBD1; v_call: TRBV5-1; cdr3_nt: TGCGCCAGCAGCCCGGGACAGGGTCTGTACTACAATGAGCAGTTCTTC; cdr3_aa: CASSPGQGLYYNEQFF
clone_size: many; j_call: TRBJ1-6; d_call: NA; v_call: TRBV5-5; cdr3_nt: TGTGCCAGCAGCTTGGCGGTCAGCTCCTATAATTCACCCCTCCACTTT; cdr3_aa: CASSLAVSSYNSPLHF
clone_size: NA; j_call: TRBJ2-3; d_call: TRBD2; v_call: TRBV20-1; cdr3_nt: TGCAGTGCCAGATTCCCAGGACTAGCGGGGGGCGGCACAGATACGCAGTATTTT; cdr3_aa: CSARFPGLAGGGTDTQYF
clone_size: NA; j_call: TRBJ2-5; d_call: NA; v_call: TRBV20-1; cdr3_nt: TGCAGCGCTAGTGCCGGAAACACCCAGTACTTC; cdr3_aa: CSASAGNTQYF
clone_size: many; j_call: TRBJ2-3; d_call: TRBD2; v_call: TRBV13; cdr3_nt: TGTGCCAGCAGCCCCGGGTCGGAGCGGGGGGGCACAGATACGCAGTATTTT; cdr3_aa: CASSPGSERGGTDTQYF
clone_size: many; j_call: TRBJ1-4; d_call: TRBD1; v_call: TRBV28; cdr3_nt: TGTGCCAGCAGTCGAGTGGTCAGCAGGGGGCGTGAAAAACTGTTTTTT; cdr3_aa: CASSRVVSRGREKLFF
clone_size: NA; j_call: TRBJ1-6; d_call: TRBD1; v_call: TRBV6-6; cdr3_nt: TGTGCCAGCAGTGCGGGACAGGGGGCGGGTTCACCCCTCCACTTT; cdr3_aa: CASSAGQGAGSPLHF
clone_size: many; j_call: TRBJ2-5; d_call: TRBD1; v_call: TRBV6-6; cdr3_nt: TGTGCCAGCAGTGGACAGGGGGCTGGGGAGACCCAGTACTTC; cdr3_aa: CASSGQGAGETQYF
clone_size: many; j_call: TRBJ1-2; d_call: NA; v_call: TRBV10-3; cdr3_nt: TGTGCCATCAGTGACGTGGTTACTCTCGGAGGGTATGGCTACACCTTC; cdr3_aa: CAISDVVTLGGYGYTF
clone_size: many; j_call: TRBJ2-3; d_call: TRBD2; v_call: TRBV11-1; cdr3_nt: TGTGCCAGCAGCCCCCCCTCCGGGGGGACAGATACGCAGTATTTT; cdr3_aa: CASSPPSGGTDTQYF
clone_size: many; j_call: TRBJ1-2; d_call: NA; v_call: TRBV6-1; cdr3_nt: TGTGCCAGCAGAGCTTATGGAGGCTACACCTTC; cdr3_aa: CASRAYGGYTF
clone_size: few; j_call: TRBJ2-2; d_call: NA; v_call: TRBV6-4; cdr3_nt: TGTGCCAGCAGTGAACAGTCGAACACCGGGGAGCTGTTTTTT; cdr3_aa: CASSEQSNTGELFF
clone_size: many; j_call: TRBJ2-1; d_call: TRBD1; v_call: TRBV20-1; cdr3_nt: TGCAGTGCTCCCACCCCGGGACAGGGGCCCCAGGATGAGCAGTTCTTC; cdr3_aa: CSAPTPGQGPQDEQFF
clone_size: NA; j_call: TRBJ1-3; d_call: TRBD1; v_call: TRBV4-2; cdr3_nt: TGTGCCAACAGCCAGGGGGACAGAGGGGGAAACACCATATATTTT; cdr3_aa: CANSQGDRGGNTIYF
clone_size: many; j_call: TRBJ1-4; d_call: TRBD1; v_call: TRBV6-5; cdr3_nt: TGTGCCAGCAGTGCCCTCTCGGGACAGGGAGAGAAACTGTTTTTT; cdr3_aa: CASSALSGQGEKLFF
clone_size: many; j_call: TRBJ2-5; d_call: TRBD2; v_call: TRBV9; cdr3_nt: TGTGCCAGCAGCGCGGGCGGGGGTGGGCAAGAGACCCAGTACTTC; cdr3_aa: CASSAGGGGQETQYF
clone_size: NA; j_call: TRBJ2-7; d_call: NA; v_call: TRBV29-1; cdr3_nt: TGCAGCGTTGTTGGGGACGCCTACGGGCAAGACTTC; cdr3_aa: CSVVGDAYGQDF
clone_size: NA; j_call: TRBJ1-3; d_call: NA; v_call: TRBV9; cdr3_nt: TGTGCCAGCGGCACAACAGGGCTCGCTGGAAACACCATATATTTT; cdr3_aa: CASGTTGLAGNTIYF
clone_size: many; j_call: TRBJ2-2; d_call: NA; v_call: TRBV12-3/TRBV12-4; cdr3_nt: TGTGCCAGCAGGATTCCCCTCGGCGGGGAGCTGTTTTTT; cdr3_aa: CASRIPLGGELFF
clone_size: many; j_call: TRBJ1-2; d_call: NA; v_call: TRBV2; cdr3_nt: TGTGCCAGGCTCAGCGGGGGCTATGGCTACACCTTC; cdr3_aa: CARLSGGYGYTF
clone_size: many; j_call: TRBJ2-3; d_call: NA; v_call: TRBV28; cdr3_nt: TGTGCCAGCACTGGACCCACAGATACGCAGTATTTT; cdr3_aa: CASTGPTDTQYF
clone_size: many; j_call: TRBJ1-2; d_call: TRBD1; v_call: TRBV19; cdr3_nt: TGTGCCAGTAGTATAAGGCCCCCAGGACAGGCTTATGGCTACACCTTC; cdr3_aa: CASSIRPPGQAYGYTF